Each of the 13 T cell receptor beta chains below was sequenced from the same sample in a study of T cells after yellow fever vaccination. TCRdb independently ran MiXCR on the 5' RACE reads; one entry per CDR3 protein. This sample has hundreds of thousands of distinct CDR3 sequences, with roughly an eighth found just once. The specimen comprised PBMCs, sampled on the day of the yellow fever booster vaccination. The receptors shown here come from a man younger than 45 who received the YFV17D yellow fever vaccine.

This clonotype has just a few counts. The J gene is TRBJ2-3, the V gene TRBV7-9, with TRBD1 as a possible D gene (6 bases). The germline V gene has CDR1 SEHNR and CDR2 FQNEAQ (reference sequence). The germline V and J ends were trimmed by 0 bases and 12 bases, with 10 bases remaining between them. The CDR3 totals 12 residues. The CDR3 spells CASSLAGTRQYF. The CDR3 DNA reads TGTGCCAGCAGCTTAGCGGGGACAAGACAGTATTTT.

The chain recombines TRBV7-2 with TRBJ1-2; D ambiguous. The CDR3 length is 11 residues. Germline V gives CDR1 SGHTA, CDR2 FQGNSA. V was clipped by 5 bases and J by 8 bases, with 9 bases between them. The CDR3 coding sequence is TGTGCCAGCAGCCTTACCGCGGGCTACACCTTC. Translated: CASSLTAGYTF.

The CDR3 reads CASSRQMSSGNTIYF. In DNA form, the CDR3 reads TGTGCCAGCAGCCGACAGATGAGCTCTGGAAACACCATATATTTT. J is TRBJ1-3 and V is TRBV6-1; D perhaps matches TRBD1 (5 bases). Looked up from germline, CDR1 is MNHNS and CDR2 is SASEGT. Trimming pared 6 bases from V and 0 bases from J, leaving 12 bases between. The CDR3 spans 15 residues.

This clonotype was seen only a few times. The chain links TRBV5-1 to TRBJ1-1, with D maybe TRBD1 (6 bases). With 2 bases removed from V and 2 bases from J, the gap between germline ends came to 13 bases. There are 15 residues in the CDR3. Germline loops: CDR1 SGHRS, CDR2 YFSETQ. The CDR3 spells CASSFGTYTNTEAFF. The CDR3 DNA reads TGCGCCAGCAGCTTCGGGACATACACTAACACTGAAGCTTTCTTT.

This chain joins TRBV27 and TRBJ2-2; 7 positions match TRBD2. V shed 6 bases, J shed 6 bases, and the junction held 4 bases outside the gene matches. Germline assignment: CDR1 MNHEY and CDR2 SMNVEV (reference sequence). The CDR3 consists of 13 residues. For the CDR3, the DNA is TGTGCCAGCAGCCCTGGGGGGGCCGGGGAGCTGTTTTTT. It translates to CASSPGGAGELFF.

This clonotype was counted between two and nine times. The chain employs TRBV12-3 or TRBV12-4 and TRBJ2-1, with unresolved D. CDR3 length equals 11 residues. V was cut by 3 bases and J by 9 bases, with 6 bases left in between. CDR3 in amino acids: CASSFGREQFF. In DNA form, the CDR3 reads TGTGCCAGCAGTTTCGGTCGTGAGCAGTTCTTC.

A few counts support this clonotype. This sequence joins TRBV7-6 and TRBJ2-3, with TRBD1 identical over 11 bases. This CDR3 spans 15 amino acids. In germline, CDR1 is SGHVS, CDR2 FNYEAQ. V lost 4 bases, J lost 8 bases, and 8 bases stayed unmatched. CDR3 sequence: CASSYRPGQGVTQYF. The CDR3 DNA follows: TGTGCCAGCAGCTATAGACCGGGACAGGGGGTTACGCAGTATTTT.

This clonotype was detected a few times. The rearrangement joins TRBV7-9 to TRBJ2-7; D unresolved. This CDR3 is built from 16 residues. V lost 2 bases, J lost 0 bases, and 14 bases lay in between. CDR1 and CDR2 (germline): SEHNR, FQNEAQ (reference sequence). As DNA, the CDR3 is TGTGCCAGCAGCTTAATTCAACAGAAGCCCTCCTACGAGCAGTACTTC. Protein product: CASSLIQQKPSYEQYF.

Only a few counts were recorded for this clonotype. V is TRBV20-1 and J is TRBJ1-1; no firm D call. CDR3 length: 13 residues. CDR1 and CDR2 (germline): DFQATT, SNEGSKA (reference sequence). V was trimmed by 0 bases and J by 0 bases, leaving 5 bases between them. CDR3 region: CSAREEVNTEAFF. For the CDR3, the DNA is TGCAGTGCTAGAGAAGAAGTGAACACTGAAGCTTTCTTT.

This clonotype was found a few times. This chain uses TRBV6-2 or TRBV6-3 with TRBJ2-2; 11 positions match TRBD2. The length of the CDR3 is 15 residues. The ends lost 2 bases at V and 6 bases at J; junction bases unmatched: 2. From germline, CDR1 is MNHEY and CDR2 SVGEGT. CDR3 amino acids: CASSYTSGRSGELFF. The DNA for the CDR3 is TGTGCCAGCAGTTACACTAGCGGGAGATCCGGGGAGCTGTTTTTT.

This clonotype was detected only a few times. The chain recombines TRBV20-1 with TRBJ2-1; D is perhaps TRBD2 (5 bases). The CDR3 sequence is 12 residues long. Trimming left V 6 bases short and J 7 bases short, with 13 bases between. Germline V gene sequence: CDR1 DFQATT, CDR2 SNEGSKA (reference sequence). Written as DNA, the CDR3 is TGCAGTGCGAGACGCGGGTGGAATGAGCAGTTCTTC. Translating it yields CSARRGWNEQFF.

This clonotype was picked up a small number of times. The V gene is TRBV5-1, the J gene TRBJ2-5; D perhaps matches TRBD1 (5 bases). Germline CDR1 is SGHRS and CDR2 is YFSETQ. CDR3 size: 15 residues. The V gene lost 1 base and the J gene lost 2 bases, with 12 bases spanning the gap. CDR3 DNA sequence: TGCGCCAGCAGCTTGACTCAGGGTCGTCAAGAGACCCAGTACTTC. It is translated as CASSLTQGRQETQYF.

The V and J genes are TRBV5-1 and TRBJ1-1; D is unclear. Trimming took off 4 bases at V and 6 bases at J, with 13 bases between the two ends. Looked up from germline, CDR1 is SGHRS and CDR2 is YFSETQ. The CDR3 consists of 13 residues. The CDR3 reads CASSGPQGPEAFF. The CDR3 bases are TGCGCCAGCAGCGGGCCCCAAGGTCCTGAAGCTTTCTTT.